This TCR beta chain was retrieved from a study of OX40 agonist ivuxolimab in advanced cancers. Libraries were prepared by immunoSEQ multiplex PCR; TCRdb keeps only in-frame clonotypes and omits some of them. The sample records 55,000 to 95,000 clones, around nine tenths being singletons. CDR1 is MGHRA, CDR2 YSYEKL, per germline. After removal of 5 bases from V and 1 base from J, the junction contained 3 bases not matched to a gene. The CDR3 is made up of 14 amino acids. This TCR came from an adult with an advanced solid tumor such as melanoma, head and neck, liver or kidney cancer. Sequencing was performed on CD4+ or CD8+ T cells sorted from blood, taken in a trial of the OX40 agonist ivuxolimab. V and J are TRBV4-1 and TRBJ2-7; the match to TRBD1 covers 9 bases. CDR3 nucleotides: TGCGCCAGCAGCTCCGGGACAGGGTCCTACGAGCAGTACTTC. Protein: CASSSGTGSYEQYF.